One T cell receptor (beta chain) is described in this entry. The treatment was: some 20 received Ad26.COV2.S at low or high dose, single or two shots; roughly five received placebo; per-sample allocation not given. Collection of samples fell on day 63 after the first vaccine or placebo injection. This specimen belongs to a study of Ad26.COV2.S vaccination and SARS-CoV-2 variants. Trimming removed 8 bases from V and 4 bases from J; junction bases left unmatched: 8. The CDR3 is made up of 14 amino acids. CDR1 is SNHLY, CDR2 FYNNEI, per germline. This table comes from immunoSEQ multiplex PCR, and its TCRdb copy is limited to in-frame clones, with some not included. In the table there are 300,000 to 350,000 clones, roughly 86% of which are singletons.

The rearrangement links TRBV2 to TRBJ1-2; 9 nucleotides align to TRBD1. The receptor was isolated from a person aged 18 to 65 who received the Ad26.COV2.S COVID-19 vaccine or a placebo. Sequencing used peripheral blood, obtained in a trial of Ad26.COV2.S vaccine versus placebo. The CDR3 region has the DNA TGTGCCAGCGCCCCGGGACAGGGACTCTATGGCTACACCTTC. Its protein product is CASAPGQGLYGYTF.